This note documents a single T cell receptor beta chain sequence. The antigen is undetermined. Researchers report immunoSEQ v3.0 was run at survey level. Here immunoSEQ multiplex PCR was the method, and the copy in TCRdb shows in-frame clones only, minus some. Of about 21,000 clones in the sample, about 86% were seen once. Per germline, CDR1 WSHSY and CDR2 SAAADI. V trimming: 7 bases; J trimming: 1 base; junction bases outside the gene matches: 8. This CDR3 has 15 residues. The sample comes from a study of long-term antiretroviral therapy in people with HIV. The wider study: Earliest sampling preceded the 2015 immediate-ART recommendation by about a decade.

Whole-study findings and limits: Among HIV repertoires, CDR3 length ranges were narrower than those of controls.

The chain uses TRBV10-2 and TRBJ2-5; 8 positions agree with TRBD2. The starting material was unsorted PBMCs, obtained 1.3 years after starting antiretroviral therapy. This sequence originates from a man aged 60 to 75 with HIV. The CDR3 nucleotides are TGCGCCAGCACGGGGGTCGCGGGGGGCCAAGAGACCCAGTACTTC. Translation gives CASTGVAGGQETQYF.